The rows below give T cell receptor beta chains drawn from one sample of a study of T cells in Graves' hyperthyroidism and ophthalmopathy. TCRdb independently ran MiXCR on the multiplex PCR reads; one entry per CDR3 protein. The table has fewer than 550,000 distinct CDR3 sequences, 15% to 19% seen once; the top ten hold less than 15%. Sequencing was performed on blood. All receptors derive from a woman in her late teens or twenties with Graves' hyperthyroidism. CDR3s include the opening cysteine and the closing phenylalanine or tryptophan. The order of the fields is J gene, clone size, CDR3 length, D gene, V gene, CDR3 DNA, CDR3 protein. The D gene is left open where the match is weak. Clone size, where shown, is once, few, many, or a class for clones that have expanded.

j_call: TRBJ1-2
clone_size: -
cdr3_length: 14
d_call: -
v_call: TRBV6-2/TRBV6-3
cdr3_nt: TGTGCCAGCAGGATGACGACAGGCGGGTTTGGCTACACCTTC
cdr3_aa: CASRMTTGGFGYTF

j_call: TRBJ2-1
clone_size: many
cdr3_length: 15
d_call: -
v_call: TRBV12-3/TRBV12-4
cdr3_nt: TGTGCCAGCAGTTTAGCGGCTGGTTGGAACAATGAGCAGTTCTTC
cdr3_aa: CASSLAAGWNNEQFF

j_call: TRBJ2-7
clone_size: many
cdr3_length: 11
d_call: -
v_call: TRBV28
cdr3_nt: TGTGCCAGCAGTCCCACTAGGGAGCAGTACTTC
cdr3_aa: CASSPTREQYF

j_call: TRBJ1-1
clone_size: many
cdr3_length: 13
d_call: -
v_call: TRBV29-1
cdr3_nt: TGCAGCGTTGAGGAGGGGTGGGGGACTGAAGCTTTCTTT
cdr3_aa: CSVEEGWGTEAFF

j_call: TRBJ2-1
clone_size: few
cdr3_length: 15
d_call: -
v_call: TRBV6-2/TRBV6-3
cdr3_nt: TGTGCCAGCAGCGCCGTGGGCGGAGCCTACAATGAACAGTTCTTC
cdr3_aa: CASSAVGGAYNEQFF

j_call: TRBJ1-1
clone_size: many
cdr3_length: 14
d_call: -
v_call: TRBV28
cdr3_nt: TGTGCCAGCAGGACAGGCGACCTGAACACTGAAGCTTTCTTT
cdr3_aa: CASRTGDLNTEAFF

j_call: TRBJ2-1
clone_size: -
cdr3_length: 16
d_call: -
v_call: TRBV28
cdr3_nt: TGTGCCAGCAGATCTGCGGGACGGAAGGGGTATAATGAGCAGTTCTTC
cdr3_aa: CASRSAGRKGYNEQFF

j_call: TRBJ1-1
clone_size: many
cdr3_length: 14
d_call: -
v_call: TRBV7-8
cdr3_nt: TGTGCCAGCAGCTTCGGACAGTGGAACACTGAAGCTTTCTTT
cdr3_aa: CASSFGQWNTEAFF

j_call: TRBJ2-7
clone_size: many
cdr3_length: 11
d_call: -
v_call: TRBV20-1
cdr3_nt: TGCAGTGCTAGTGGGGGCGCCGAGCAGTACTTC
cdr3_aa: CSASGGAEQYF

j_call: TRBJ2-1
clone_size: few
cdr3_length: 16
d_call: -
v_call: TRBV6-2/TRBV6-3
cdr3_nt: TGTGCCAGCAGACCCTTCAGGGTGAGTTCCTACAATGAGCAGTTCTTC
cdr3_aa: CASRPFRVSSYNEQFF

j_call: TRBJ2-3
clone_size: many
cdr3_length: 16
d_call: TRBD2
v_call: TRBV20-1
cdr3_nt: TGCAGTGCTATTGACCGGACTAGCGGGATCCCAGATACGCAGTATTTT
cdr3_aa: CSAIDRTSGIPDTQYF

j_call: TRBJ1-4
clone_size: -
cdr3_length: 16
d_call: -
v_call: TRBV15
cdr3_nt: TGTGCCACCAGCCTAGAGGGGGGGAAGACTAATGAAAAACTGTTTTTT
cdr3_aa: CATSLEGGKTNEKLFF

j_call: TRBJ2-2
clone_size: few
cdr3_length: 17
d_call: TRBD2
v_call: TRBV7-2
cdr3_nt: TGTGCCAGCAGCCCCGGAGGTGGCGGGGGGTTCCCCGGGGAGCTGTTTTTT
cdr3_aa: CASSPGGGGGFPGELFF

j_call: TRBJ2-3
clone_size: once
cdr3_length: 15
d_call: TRBD2
v_call: TRBV20-1
cdr3_nt: TGCAGTGCTATTAGCGGGGGGCCAGTCACAGATACGCAGTATTTT
cdr3_aa: CSAISGGPVTDTQYF

j_call: TRBJ2-2
clone_size: many
cdr3_length: 14
d_call: TRBD2
v_call: TRBV2
cdr3_nt: TGTGCCAGCAATCTAGCGGGAAGCACCGGGGAGCTGTTTTTT
cdr3_aa: CASNLAGSTGELFF

j_call: TRBJ2-5
clone_size: -
cdr3_length: 15
d_call: -
v_call: TRBV7-2
cdr3_nt: TGTGCCAGCAGCTTAGTAGGCAGAGAGCAAGAGACCCAGTACTTC
cdr3_aa: CASSLVGREQETQYF

j_call: TRBJ2-3
clone_size: many
cdr3_length: 16
d_call: -
v_call: TRBV7-8
cdr3_nt: TGTGCCAGCAGCAGCGACAGGTGGGGAAGGACAGATACGCAGTATTTT
cdr3_aa: CASSSDRWGRTDTQYF

j_call: TRBJ2-2
clone_size: many
cdr3_length: 15
d_call: -
v_call: TRBV7-2
cdr3_nt: TGTGCCAGCAGCCCCCGACAGGCGGGGATCGGGGAGCTGTTTTTT
cdr3_aa: CASSPRQAGIGELFF

j_call: TRBJ2-2
clone_size: few
cdr3_length: 18
d_call: TRBD2
v_call: TRBV4-1
cdr3_nt: TGCGCCAGCAGCCAAGACCCTAGCGGGACCGCGAACACCGGGGAGCTGTTTTTT
cdr3_aa: CASSQDPSGTANTGELFF

j_call: TRBJ2-1
clone_size: -
cdr3_length: 19
d_call: -
v_call: TRBV6-2/TRBV6-3
cdr3_nt: TGTGCCAGCAGTTACCCGCCCCCTTTCACTGAGAGCTCCTACAATGAGCAGTTCTTC
cdr3_aa: CASSYPPPFTESSYNEQFF

j_call: TRBJ1-2
clone_size: -
cdr3_length: 12
d_call: TRBD1
v_call: TRBV20-1
cdr3_nt: TGCAGTGCGGTTGGGACAGCATATGGCTACACCTTC
cdr3_aa: CSAVGTAYGYTF

j_call: TRBJ2-3
clone_size: many
cdr3_length: 19
d_call: TRBD2
v_call: TRBV7-8
cdr3_nt: TGTGCCAGCAGCTTACCGGGGACTAGCGGGACAAAAGGCACAGATACGCAGTATTTT
cdr3_aa: CASSLPGTSGTKGTDTQYF

j_call: TRBJ2-5
clone_size: many
cdr3_length: 14
d_call: -
v_call: TRBV15
cdr3_nt: TGTGCCACCAGCAGAGATAACCTGGAGGAGACCCAGTACTTC
cdr3_aa: CATSRDNLEETQYF

j_call: TRBJ1-1
clone_size: few
cdr3_length: 13
d_call: -
v_call: TRBV19
cdr3_nt: TGTGCCAGTAGTAACAGGGCGAACACTGAAGCTTTCTTT
cdr3_aa: CASSNRANTEAFF

j_call: TRBJ1-6
clone_size: -
cdr3_length: 14
d_call: -
v_call: TRBV19
cdr3_nt: TGTGCCAGTTCTCGGGCCCTACGGGATTCACCCCTCCACTTT
cdr3_aa: CASSRALRDSPLHF

j_call: TRBJ2-1
clone_size: few
cdr3_length: 13
d_call: -
v_call: TRBV20-1
cdr3_nt: TGCAGTGCTAGAGCCCCTTCGGTCAATGAGCAGTTCTTC
cdr3_aa: CSARAPSVNEQFF

j_call: TRBJ2-1
clone_size: -
cdr3_length: 16
d_call: TRBD2
v_call: TRBV14
cdr3_nt: TGTGCCAGCAGCCGAAGGACGGGAGGGCCATTAACTGGGCAGTTCTTC
cdr3_aa: CASSRRTGGPLTGQFF

j_call: TRBJ2-1
clone_size: few
cdr3_length: 13
d_call: TRBD2
v_call: TRBV5-8
cdr3_nt: TGTGCCAGCAAGAGAATAGCGGGCAATGAGCAGTTCTTC
cdr3_aa: CASKRIAGNEQFF

j_call: TRBJ2-7
clone_size: -
cdr3_length: 14
d_call: TRBD2
v_call: TRBV20-1
cdr3_nt: TGCAGTGCTGCTAGCGGGAAGACCTCCTACGAGCAGTACTTC
cdr3_aa: CSAASGKTSYEQYF

j_call: TRBJ1-1
clone_size: many
cdr3_length: 16
d_call: -
v_call: TRBV27
cdr3_nt: TGTGCCAGCAGTTTAAACCTTTGGGGGGGAAGGACTGAAGCTTTCTTT
cdr3_aa: CASSLNLWGGRTEAFF

j_call: TRBJ2-7
clone_size: many
cdr3_length: 15
d_call: TRBD1
v_call: TRBV6-5
cdr3_nt: TGTGCCAGCAGTTACTCGACAGGGTCGGCATACGAGCAGTACTTC
cdr3_aa: CASSYSTGSAYEQYF

j_call: TRBJ1-3
clone_size: -
cdr3_length: 17
d_call: -
v_call: TRBV4-2
cdr3_nt: TGTGCCAGCAGCCCCCCACCAGGGTCGATCGCCGGAAACACCATATATTTT
cdr3_aa: CASSPPPGSIAGNTIYF

j_call: TRBJ1-2
clone_size: many
cdr3_length: 14
d_call: -
v_call: TRBV2
cdr3_nt: TGTGCCAGCAGTGACCGGGGAGATAACTATGGCTACACCTTC
cdr3_aa: CASSDRGDNYGYTF

j_call: TRBJ2-2
clone_size: few
cdr3_length: 16
d_call: -
v_call: TRBV4-1
cdr3_nt: TGCGCCAGCAGCCAACCGGGACACAAGAACACCGGGGAGCTGTTTTTT
cdr3_aa: CASSQPGHKNTGELFF

j_call: TRBJ2-7
clone_size: -
cdr3_length: 17
d_call: TRBD1
v_call: TRBV27
cdr3_nt: TGTGCCAGCAGTTTAATGGCCCCGACAGGGGGTAGCTACGAGCAGTACTTC
cdr3_aa: CASSLMAPTGGSYEQYF

j_call: TRBJ2-2
clone_size: many
cdr3_length: 14
d_call: -
v_call: TRBV6-1
cdr3_nt: TGTGCCAGCGTTCGAGCACCGGCCACCGGGGAGCTGTTTTTT
cdr3_aa: CASVRAPATGELFF

j_call: TRBJ1-1
clone_size: many
cdr3_length: 14
d_call: -
v_call: TRBV10-3
cdr3_nt: TGTGCCATCAGTGAGTCAGGGCCGAACACTGAAGCTTTCTTT
cdr3_aa: CAISESGPNTEAFF

j_call: TRBJ2-2
clone_size: -
cdr3_length: 15
d_call: -
v_call: TRBV18
cdr3_nt: TGTGCCAGCTCAACGGGCGCTCGGAAGTCCGGGGAGCTGTTTTTT
cdr3_aa: CASSTGARKSGELFF

j_call: TRBJ2-1
clone_size: many
cdr3_length: 17
d_call: TRBD2
v_call: TRBV11-2
cdr3_nt: TGTGCCAGCAGCTCCCAACCTAGCGGGGGGCCGGGTAATGAGCAGTTCTTC
cdr3_aa: CASSSQPSGGPGNEQFF

j_call: TRBJ1-4
clone_size: many
cdr3_length: 15
d_call: -
v_call: TRBV7-2
cdr3_nt: TGTGCCAGCAGCTTAGAGGGACGGGGAGCCGTAAAACTGTTTTTT
cdr3_aa: CASSLEGRGAVKLFF

j_call: TRBJ1-1
clone_size: many
cdr3_length: 14
d_call: -
v_call: TRBV7-9
cdr3_nt: TGTGCCAGCAGCCCAAGCTACTTGAACACTGAAGCTTTCTTT
cdr3_aa: CASSPSYLNTEAFF

j_call: TRBJ2-1
clone_size: -
cdr3_length: 16
d_call: TRBD2
v_call: TRBV27
cdr3_nt: TGTGCCAGCAGTTCCGCCGGCGGGTTCGGGAGGGCTGAGCAGTTCTTC
cdr3_aa: CASSSAGGFGRAEQFF

j_call: TRBJ1-1
clone_size: many
cdr3_length: 14
d_call: -
v_call: TRBV5-4
cdr3_nt: TGTGCCAGCAGCCCCCCCGGGGTGGTAACTGAAGCTTTCTTT
cdr3_aa: CASSPPGVVTEAFF